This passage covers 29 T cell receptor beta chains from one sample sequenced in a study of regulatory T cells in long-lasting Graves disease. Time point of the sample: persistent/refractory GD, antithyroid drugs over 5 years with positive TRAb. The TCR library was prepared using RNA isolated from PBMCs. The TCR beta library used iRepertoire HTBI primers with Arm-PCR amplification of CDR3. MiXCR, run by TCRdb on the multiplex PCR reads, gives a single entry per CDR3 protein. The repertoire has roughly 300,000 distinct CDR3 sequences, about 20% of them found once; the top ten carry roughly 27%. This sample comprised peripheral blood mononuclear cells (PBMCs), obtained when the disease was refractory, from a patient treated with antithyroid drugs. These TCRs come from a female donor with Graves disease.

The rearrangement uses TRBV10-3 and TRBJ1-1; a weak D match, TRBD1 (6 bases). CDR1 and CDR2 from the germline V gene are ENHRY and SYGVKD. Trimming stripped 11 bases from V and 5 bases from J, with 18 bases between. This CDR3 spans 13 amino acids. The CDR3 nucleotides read TGTGCCTACAGCAGGGGCGCGCTTACTGAAGCTTTCTTT. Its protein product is CAYSRGALTEAFF.

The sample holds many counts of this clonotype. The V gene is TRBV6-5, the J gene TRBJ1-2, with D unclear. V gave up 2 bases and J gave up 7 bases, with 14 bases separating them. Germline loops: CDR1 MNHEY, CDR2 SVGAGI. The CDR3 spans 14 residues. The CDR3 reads CASSYDFQAGGYTF. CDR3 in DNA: TGTGCCAGCAGTTACGACTTTCAAGCGGGTGGCTACACCTTC.

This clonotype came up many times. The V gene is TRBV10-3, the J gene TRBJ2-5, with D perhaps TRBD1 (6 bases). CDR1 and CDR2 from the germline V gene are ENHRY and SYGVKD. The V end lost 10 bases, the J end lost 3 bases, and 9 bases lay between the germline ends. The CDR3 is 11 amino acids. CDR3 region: CATRQEETQYF. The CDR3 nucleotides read TGTGCCACCCGACAGGAAGAGACCCAGTACTTC.

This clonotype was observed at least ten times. The CDR3 DNA sequence: TGTGCCAGCAGCGGCCGGGGCCAAAACACTGAAGCTTTCTTT. Amino acid sequence: CASSGRGQNTEAFF. The gene calls are TRBV7-8 and TRBJ1-1; a possible D gene is TRBD1 (5 bases). CDR1 and CDR2 from the germline V gene are SGHVS and FQNEAQ. V lost 5 bases to trimming and J lost 2 bases, with 12 bases between them. This CDR3 comprises 14 residues.

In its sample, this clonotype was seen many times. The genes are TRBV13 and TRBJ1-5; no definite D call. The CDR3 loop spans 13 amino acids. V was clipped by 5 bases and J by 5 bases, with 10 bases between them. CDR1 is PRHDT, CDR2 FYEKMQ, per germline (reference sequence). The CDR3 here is CASSLAPDQPQHF. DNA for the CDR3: TGTGCCAGCAGCCTCGCCCCCGATCAGCCCCAGCATTTT.

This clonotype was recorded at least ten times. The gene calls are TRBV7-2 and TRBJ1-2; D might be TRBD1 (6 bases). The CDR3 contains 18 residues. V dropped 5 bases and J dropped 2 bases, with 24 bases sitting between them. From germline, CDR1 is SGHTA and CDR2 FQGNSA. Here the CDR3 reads CASSALGGGRGTNYGYTF. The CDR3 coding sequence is TGTGCCAGCAGCGCACTCGGTGGGGGGCGCGGTACAAACTATGGCTACACCTTC.

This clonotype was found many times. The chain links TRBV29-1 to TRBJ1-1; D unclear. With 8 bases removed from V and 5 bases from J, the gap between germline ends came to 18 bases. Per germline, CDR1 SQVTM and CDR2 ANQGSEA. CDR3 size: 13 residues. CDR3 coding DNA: TGCAGCTGCGGGTGGATGGGTGGGACTGAAGCTTTCTTT. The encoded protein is CSCGWMGGTEAFF.

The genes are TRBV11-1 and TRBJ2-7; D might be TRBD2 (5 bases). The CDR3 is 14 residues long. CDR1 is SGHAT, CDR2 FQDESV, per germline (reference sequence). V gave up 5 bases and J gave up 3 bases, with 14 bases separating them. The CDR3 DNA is TGTGCCAGCAGCCCAGAAGGACTGCGCTACGAGCAGTACTTC. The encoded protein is CASSPEGLRYEQYF.

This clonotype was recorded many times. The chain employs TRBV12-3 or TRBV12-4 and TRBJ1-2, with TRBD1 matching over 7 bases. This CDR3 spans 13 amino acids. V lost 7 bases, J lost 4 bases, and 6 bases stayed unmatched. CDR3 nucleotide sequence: TGTGCCAGCAAAACTACAGGGGTCTATGGCTACACCTTC. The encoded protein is CASKTTGVYGYTF.

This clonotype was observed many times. The CDR3: CASSWDGRRRKLFF. CDR3 DNA sequence: TGTGCCAGCAGTTGGGACGGGAGGAGACGAAAACTGTTTTTT. The chain uses TRBV11-2 and TRBJ1-4, with D maybe TRBD1 (5 bases). V was shortened by 6 bases and J by 10 bases, with 18 bases between the two germline ends. The germline V gene encodes CDR1 SGHAT and CDR2 FQNNGV. The CDR3 spans 14 residues.

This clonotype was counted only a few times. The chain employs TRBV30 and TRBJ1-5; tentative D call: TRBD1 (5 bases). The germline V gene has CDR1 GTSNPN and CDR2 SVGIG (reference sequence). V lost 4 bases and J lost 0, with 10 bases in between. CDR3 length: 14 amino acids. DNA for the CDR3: TGTGCCTGGAATACAGGTAATAGCAATCAGCCCCAGCATTTT. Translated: CAWNTGNSNQPQHF.

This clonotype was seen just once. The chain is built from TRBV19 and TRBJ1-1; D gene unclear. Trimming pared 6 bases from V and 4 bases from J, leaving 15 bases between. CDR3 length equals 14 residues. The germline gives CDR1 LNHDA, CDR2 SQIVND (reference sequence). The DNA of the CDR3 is TGTGCCAGTAGCTTTGGGTCGGGCTTCACTGAAGCTTTCTTT. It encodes CASSFGSGFTEAFF. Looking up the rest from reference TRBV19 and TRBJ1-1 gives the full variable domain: DGGITQSPKYLFRKEGQNVTLSCEQNLNHDAMYWYRQDPGQGLRLIYYSQIVNDFQKGDIAEGYSVSREKKESFPLTVTSAQKNPTAFYLCASSFGSGFTEAFFGQGTRLTVV.

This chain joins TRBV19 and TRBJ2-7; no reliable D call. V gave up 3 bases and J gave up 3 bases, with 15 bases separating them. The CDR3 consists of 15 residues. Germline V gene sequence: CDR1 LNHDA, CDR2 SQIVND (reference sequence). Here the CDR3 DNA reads TGTGCCAGTAGTATGGACGACGGGCCCTTCTACGAGCAGTACTTC. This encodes CASSMDDGPFYEQYF.

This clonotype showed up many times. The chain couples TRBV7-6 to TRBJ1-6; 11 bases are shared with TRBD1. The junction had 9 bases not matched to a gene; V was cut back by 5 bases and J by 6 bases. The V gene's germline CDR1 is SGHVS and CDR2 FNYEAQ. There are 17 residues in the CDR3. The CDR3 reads CASSQRTGGQGNSPLHF. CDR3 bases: TGTGCCAGCAGCCAACGGACAGGGGGCCAGGGTAATTCACCCCTCCACTTT. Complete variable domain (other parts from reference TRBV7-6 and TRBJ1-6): GAGVSQSPRYKVTKRGQDVALRCDPISGHVSLYWYRQALGQGPEFLTYFNYEAQQDKSGLPNDRFSAERPEGSISTLTIQRTEQRDSAMYRCASSQRTGGQGNSPLHFGNGTRLTVT.

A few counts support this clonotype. CDR3 residues: CSATRQAFRSPLHF. The CDR3 region has the DNA TGCAGTGCAACCCGACAGGCCTTCCGATCACCCCTCCACTTT. The V gene is TRBV20-1, the J gene TRBJ1-6, with D perhaps TRBD1 (6 bases). CDR3 size: 14 residues. The V end was cut by 6 bases, the J end by 10 bases, with 19 bases between. CDR1 DFQATT and CDR2 SNEGSKA come from the germline V gene (reference sequence).

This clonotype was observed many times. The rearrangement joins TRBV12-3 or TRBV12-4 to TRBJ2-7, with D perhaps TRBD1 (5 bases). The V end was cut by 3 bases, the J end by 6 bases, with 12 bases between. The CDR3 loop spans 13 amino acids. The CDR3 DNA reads TGTGCCAGCAGTTTTGGGCAGGGTGGCGAGCAGTACTTC. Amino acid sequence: CASSFGQGGEQYF.

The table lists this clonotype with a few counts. CDR3 bases: TGTGCCAGCAGTGAAAGGGCAGGGGCCCCGGGCACTGAAGCTTTCTTT. Residues: CASSERAGAPGTEAFF. V is TRBV25-1 and J is TRBJ1-1, with D possibly matching TRBD1 (6 bases). The CDR3 spans 16 residues. The germline CDR1 and CDR2 sequences are MGHDK and SYGVNS. V dropped 2 bases and J dropped 4 bases, with 17 bases sitting between them.

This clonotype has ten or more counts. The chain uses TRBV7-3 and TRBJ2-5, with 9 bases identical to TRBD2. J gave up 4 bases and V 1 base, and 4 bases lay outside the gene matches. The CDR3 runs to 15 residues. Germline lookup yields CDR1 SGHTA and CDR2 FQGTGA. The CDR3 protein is CASSLSGRGGETQYF. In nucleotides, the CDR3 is TGTGCCAGCAGCTTAAGCGGGAGGGGAGGAGAGACCCAGTACTTC. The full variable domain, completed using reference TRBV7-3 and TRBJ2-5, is GAGVSQTPSNKVTEKGKYVELRCDPISGHTALYWYRQSLGQGPEFLIYFQGTGAADDSGLPNDRFFAVRPEGSVSTLKIQRTERGDSAVYLCASSLSGRGGETQYFGPGTRLLVL.

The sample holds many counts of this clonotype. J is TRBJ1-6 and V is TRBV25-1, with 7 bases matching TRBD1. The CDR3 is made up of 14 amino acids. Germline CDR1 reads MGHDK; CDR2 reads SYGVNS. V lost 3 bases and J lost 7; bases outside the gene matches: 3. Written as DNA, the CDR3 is TGTGCCAGCAGTGATTTAGGGGGCAATTCACCCCTCCACTTT. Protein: CASSDLGGNSPLHF.

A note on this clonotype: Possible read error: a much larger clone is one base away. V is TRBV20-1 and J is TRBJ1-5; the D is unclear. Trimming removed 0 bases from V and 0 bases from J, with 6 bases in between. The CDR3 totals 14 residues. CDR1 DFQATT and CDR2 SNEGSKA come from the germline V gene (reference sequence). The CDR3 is CSARDPGSNQPQHF. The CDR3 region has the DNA TGCAGTGCTAGAGATCCCGGTAGCAATCAGCCCCAGCATTTT.

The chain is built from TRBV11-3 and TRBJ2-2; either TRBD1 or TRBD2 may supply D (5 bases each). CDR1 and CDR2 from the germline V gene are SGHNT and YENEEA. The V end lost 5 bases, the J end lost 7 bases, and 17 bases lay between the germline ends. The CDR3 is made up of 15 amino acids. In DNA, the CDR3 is TGTGCCAGCAGCACTTACTCGGGACCTAACGGGGAGCTGTTTTTT. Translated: CASSTYSGPNGELFF.

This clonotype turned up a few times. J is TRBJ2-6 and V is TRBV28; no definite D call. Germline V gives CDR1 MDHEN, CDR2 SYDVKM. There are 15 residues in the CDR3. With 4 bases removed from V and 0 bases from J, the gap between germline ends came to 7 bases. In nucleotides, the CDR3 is TGTGCCAGCAGTTCACAGATCTCTGGGGCCAACGTCCTGACTTTC. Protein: CASSSQISGANVLTF.

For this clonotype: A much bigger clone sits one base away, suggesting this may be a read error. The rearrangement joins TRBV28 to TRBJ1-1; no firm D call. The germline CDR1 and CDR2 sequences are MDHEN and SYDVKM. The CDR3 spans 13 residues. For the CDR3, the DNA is TGTGCCGGCAGTTTAATGGCGAACACTGAAGCTTTCTTT. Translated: CAGSLMANTEAFF. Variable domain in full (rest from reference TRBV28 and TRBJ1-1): DVKVTQSSRYLVKRTGEKVFLECVQDMDHENMFWYRQDPGLGLRLIYFSYDVKMKEKGDIPEGYSVSREKKERFSLILESASTNQTSMYLCAGSLMANTEAFFGQGTRLTVV.

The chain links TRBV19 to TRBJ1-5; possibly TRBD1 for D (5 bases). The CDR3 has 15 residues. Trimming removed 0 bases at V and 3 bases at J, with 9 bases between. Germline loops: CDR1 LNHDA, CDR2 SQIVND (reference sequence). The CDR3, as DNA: TGTGCCAGTAGTATAGATGACAGTTCCAATCAGCCCCAGCATTTT. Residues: CASSIDDSSNQPQHF.

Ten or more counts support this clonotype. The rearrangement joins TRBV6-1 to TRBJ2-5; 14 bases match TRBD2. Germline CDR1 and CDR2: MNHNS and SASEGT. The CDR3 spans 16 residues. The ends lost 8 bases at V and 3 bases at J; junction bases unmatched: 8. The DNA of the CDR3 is TGTGCCAGCCGTAGACTAGCGGGGGGGCAAAAAGAGACCCAGTACTTC. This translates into CASRRLAGGQKETQYF.

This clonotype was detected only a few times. CDR3 in amino acids: CAISEPRPDRATEAFF. In nucleotides, the CDR3 is TGTGCCATCAGTGAGCCCCGCCCGGACAGGGCGACTGAAGCTTTCTTT. The chain has TRBV10-3 and TRBJ1-1, with 8 bases matching TRBD1. Germline V gene sequence: CDR1 ENHRY, CDR2 SYGVKD. V lost 2 bases, J lost 5 bases, and 10 bases stayed unmatched. The CDR3 covers 16 residues.

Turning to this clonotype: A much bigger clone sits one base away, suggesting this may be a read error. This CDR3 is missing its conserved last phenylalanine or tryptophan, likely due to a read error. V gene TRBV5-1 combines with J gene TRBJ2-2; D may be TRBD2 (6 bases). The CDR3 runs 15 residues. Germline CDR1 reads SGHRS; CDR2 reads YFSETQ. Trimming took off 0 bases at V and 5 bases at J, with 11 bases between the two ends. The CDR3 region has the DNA TGCGCCAGCAGCTTGGATGGCGGGGTGACCGGGGAGCTGTTTTCT. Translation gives CASSLDGGVTGELFS.

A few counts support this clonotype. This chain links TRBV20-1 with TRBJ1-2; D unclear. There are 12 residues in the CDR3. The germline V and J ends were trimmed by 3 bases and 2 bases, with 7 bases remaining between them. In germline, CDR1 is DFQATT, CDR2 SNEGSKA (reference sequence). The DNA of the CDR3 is TGCAGTGCTAGCGAGGCGAACTATGGCTACACCTTC. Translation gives CSASEANYGYTF.

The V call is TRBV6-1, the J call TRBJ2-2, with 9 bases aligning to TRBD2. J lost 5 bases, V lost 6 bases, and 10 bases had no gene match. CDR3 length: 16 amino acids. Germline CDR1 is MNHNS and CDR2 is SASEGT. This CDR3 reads CASSPSLAGYTGELFF. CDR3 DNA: TGTGCCAGCAGCCCCTCACTAGCGGGTTATACCGGGGAGCTGTTTTTT.